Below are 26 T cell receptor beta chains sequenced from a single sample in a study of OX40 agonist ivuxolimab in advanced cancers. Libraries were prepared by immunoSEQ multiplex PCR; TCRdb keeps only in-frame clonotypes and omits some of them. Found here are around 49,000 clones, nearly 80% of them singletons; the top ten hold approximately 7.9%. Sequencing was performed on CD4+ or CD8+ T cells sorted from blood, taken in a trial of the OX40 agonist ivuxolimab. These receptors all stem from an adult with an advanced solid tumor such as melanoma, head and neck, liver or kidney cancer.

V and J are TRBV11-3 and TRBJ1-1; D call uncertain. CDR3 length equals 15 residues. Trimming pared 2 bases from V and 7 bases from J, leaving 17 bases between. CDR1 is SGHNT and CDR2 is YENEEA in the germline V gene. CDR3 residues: CASSLRGTAPGEAFF. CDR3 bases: TGTGCCAGCAGCTTACGAGGTACCGCACCCGGTGAAGCTTTCTTT. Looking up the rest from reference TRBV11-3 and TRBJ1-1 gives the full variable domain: EAGVVQSPRYKIIEKKQPVAFWCNPISGHNTLYWYLQNLGQGPELLIRYENEEAVDDSQLPKDRFSAERLKGVDSTLKIQPAELGDSAVYLCASSLRGTAPGEAFFGQGTRLTVV.

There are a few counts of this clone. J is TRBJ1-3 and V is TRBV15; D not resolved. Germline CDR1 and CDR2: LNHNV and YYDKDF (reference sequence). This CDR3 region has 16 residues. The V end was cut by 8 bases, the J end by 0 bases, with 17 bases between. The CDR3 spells CATSQYDGYSGNTIYF. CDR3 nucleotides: TGTGCCACCTCACAATACGACGGATACTCTGGAAACACCATATATTTT.

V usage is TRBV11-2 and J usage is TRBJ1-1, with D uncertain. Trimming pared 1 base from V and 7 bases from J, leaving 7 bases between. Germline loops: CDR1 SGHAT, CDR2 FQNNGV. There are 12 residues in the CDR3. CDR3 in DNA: TGTGCCAGCAGCTTAGTCCCGGATGAAGCTTTCTTT. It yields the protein CASSLVPDEAFF.

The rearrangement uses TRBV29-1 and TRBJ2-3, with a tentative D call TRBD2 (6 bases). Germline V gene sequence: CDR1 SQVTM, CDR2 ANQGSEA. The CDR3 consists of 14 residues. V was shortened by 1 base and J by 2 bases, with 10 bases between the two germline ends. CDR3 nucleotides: TGCAGCGTTGAAGGGACTACAGACACAGATACGCAGTATTTT. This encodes CSVEGTTDTDTQYF.

The CDR3 sequence is CASSRAGTRTGELFF. The CDR3 DNA follows: TGTGCCAGCAGTAGGGCAGGGACCCGCACCGGGGAGCTGTTTTTT. This sequence joins TRBV25-1 and TRBJ2-2; D assignment may be TRBD1 or TRBD2 (5 bases each). The CDR3 loop spans 15 amino acids. Trimming pared 5 bases from V and 4 bases from J, leaving 14 bases between. CDR1 and CDR2 (germline): MGHDK, SYGVNS.

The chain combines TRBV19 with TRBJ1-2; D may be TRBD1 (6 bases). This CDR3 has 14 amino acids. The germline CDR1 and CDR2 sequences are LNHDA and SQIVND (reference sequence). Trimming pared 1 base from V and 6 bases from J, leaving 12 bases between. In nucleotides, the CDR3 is TGTGCCAGTAGTATAGGGGGGGACATGCATGGCTACACCTTC. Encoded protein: CASSIGGDMHGYTF.

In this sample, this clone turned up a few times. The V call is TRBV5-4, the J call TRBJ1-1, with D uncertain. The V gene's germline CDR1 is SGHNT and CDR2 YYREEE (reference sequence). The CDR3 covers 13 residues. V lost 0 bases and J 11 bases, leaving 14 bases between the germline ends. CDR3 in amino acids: CASSLDPTGGAFF. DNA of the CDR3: TGTGCCAGCAGCTTGGACCCCACCGGCGGTGCTTTCTTT.

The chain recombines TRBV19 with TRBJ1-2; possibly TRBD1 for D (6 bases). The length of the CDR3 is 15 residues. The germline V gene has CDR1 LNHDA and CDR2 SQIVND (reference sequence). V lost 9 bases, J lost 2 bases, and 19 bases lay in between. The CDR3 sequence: CASSNRQDGNYGYTF. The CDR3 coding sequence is TGTGCCAGCAGCAACCGACAGGACGGCAACTATGGCTACACCTTC.

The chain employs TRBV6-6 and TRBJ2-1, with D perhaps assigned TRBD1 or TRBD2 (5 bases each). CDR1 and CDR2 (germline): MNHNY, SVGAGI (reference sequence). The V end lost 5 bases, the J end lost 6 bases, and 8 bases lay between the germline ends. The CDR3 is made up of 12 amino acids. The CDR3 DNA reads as TGTGCCAGCAGTCCCGGGGCCAATGAGCAGTTCTTC. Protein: CASSPGANEQFF.

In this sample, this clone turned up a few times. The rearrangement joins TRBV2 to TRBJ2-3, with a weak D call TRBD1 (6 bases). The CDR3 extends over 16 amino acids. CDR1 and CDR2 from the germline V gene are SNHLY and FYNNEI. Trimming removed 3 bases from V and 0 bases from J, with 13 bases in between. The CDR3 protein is CASSDWTALSTDTQYF. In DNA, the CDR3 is TGTGCCAGCAGTGATTGGACAGCTTTAAGCACAGATACGCAGTATTTT.

DNA for the CDR3: TGTGCCAGCAGTGAGCAGGGTCCGAGGGAGTCACCCCTCCACTTT. Protein: CASSEQGPRESPLHF. The chain has TRBV6-4 and TRBJ1-6, with a tentative D call TRBD1 (5 bases). This CDR3 region has 15 residues. Per the germline V gene, CDR1 is MRHNA and CDR2 is SNTAGT. Trimming took off 3 bases at V and 10 bases at J, with 16 bases between the two ends.

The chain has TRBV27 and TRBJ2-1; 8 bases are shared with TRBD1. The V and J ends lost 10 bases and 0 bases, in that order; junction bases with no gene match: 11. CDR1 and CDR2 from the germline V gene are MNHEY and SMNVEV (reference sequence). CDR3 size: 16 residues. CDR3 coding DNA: TGTGCCACTCTCCCCAGGGGGCTCTACTCCTACAATGAGCAGTTCTTC. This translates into CATLPRGLYSYNEQFF.

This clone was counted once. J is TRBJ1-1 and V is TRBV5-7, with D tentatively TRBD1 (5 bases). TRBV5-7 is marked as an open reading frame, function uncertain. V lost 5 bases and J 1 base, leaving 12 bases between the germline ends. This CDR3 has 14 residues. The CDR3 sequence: CASREGPWNTEAFF. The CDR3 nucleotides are TGTGCCAGCAGGGAGGGACCCTGGAACACTGAAGCTTTCTTT.

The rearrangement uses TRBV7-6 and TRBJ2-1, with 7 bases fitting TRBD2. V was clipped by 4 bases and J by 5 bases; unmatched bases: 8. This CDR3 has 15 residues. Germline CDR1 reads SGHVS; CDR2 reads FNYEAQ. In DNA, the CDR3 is TGTGCCAGCAGCTGGGCGGGAGATACACACAATGAGCAGTTCTTC. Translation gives CASSWAGDTHNEQFF.

The CDR3 DNA reads TGCGCCAGCAGCTTCGGGGGCAGGGGCACAGATACGCAGTATTTT. Translating gives CASSFGGRGTDTQYF. The chain recombines TRBV5-1 with TRBJ2-3; D assignment may be TRBD1 or TRBD2 (6 bases each). The CDR3 loop spans 15 amino acids. Trimming took off 2 bases at V and 1 base at J, with 11 bases between the two ends. CDR1 and CDR2 from the germline V gene are SGHRS and YFSETQ.

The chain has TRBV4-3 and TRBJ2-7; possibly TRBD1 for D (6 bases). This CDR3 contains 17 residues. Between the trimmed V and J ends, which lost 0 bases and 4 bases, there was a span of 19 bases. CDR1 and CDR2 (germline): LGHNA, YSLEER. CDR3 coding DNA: TGCGCCAGCAGCCAAGATAAGAGGGGGTATGAGGTATACGAGCAGTACTTC. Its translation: CASSQDKRGYEVYEQYF.

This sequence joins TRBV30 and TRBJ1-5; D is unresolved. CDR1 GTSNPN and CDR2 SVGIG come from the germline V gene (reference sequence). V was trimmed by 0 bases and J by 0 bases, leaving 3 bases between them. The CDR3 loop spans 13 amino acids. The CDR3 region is CAWSVDSNQPQHF. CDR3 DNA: TGTGCCTGGAGTGTAGATAGCAATCAGCCCCAGCATTTT.

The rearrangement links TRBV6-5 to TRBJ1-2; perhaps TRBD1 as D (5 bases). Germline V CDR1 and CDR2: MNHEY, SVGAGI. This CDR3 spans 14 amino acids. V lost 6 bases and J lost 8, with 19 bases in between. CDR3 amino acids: CASRGEFPGLGYTF. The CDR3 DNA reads TGTGCCAGCAGAGGGGAGTTCCCCGGGTTAGGCTACACCTTC.

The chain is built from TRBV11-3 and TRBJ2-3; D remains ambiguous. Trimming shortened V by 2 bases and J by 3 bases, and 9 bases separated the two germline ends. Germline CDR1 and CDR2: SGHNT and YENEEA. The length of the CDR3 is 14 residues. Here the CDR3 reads CASSLSANTDTQYF. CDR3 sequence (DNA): TGTGCCAGCAGCTTATCGGCGAATACAGATACGCAGTATTTT.

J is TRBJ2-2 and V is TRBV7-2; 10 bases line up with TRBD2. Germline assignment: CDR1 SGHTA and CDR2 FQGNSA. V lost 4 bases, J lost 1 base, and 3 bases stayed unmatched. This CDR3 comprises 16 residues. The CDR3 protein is CASSSRTSGNTGELFF. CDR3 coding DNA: TGTGCCAGCAGCTCAAGGACTAGCGGGAACACCGGGGAGCTGTTTTTT.

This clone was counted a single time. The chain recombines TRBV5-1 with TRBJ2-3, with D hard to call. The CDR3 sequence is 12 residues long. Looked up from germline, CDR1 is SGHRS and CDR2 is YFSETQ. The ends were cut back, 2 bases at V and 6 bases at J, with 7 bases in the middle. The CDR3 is CASSFARDTQYF. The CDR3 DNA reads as TGCGCCAGCAGCTTCGCGCGTGATACGCAGTATTTT.

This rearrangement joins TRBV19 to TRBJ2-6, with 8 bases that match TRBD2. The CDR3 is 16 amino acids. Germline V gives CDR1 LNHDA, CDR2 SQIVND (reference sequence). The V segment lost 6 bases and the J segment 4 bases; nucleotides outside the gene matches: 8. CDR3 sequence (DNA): TGTGCCAGTAGGCCCGGGGGGGCTTCCGGGGCCAACGTCCTGACTTTC. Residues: CASRPGGASGANVLTF.

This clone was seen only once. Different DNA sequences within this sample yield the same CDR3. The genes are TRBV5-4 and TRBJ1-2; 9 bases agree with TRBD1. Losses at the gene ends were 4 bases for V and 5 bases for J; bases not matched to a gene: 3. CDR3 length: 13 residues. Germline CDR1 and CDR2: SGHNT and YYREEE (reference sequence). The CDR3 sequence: CASSPGTGYGYTF. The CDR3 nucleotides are TGTGCCAGCAGCCCTGGGACAGGGTATGGCTACACCTTC.

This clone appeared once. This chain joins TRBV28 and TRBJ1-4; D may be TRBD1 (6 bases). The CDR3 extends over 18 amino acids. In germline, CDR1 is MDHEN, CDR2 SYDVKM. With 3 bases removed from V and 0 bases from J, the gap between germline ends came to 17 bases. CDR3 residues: CASSFEWGDTATNEKLFF. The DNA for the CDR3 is TGTGCCAGCAGTTTTGAATGGGGGGACACAGCAACTAATGAAAAACTGTTTTTT.

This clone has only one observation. The CDR3 spells CASGDLAGGPTDTQYF. The CDR3 DNA reads as TGTGCCAGCGGAGATCTAGCGGGAGGGCCCACAGATACGCAGTATTTT. The rearrangement links TRBV9 to TRBJ2-3, with 12 bases fitting TRBD2. This CDR3 has 16 residues. Trimming at V came to 7 bases and at J to 2 bases, leaving 8 bases not matched to a gene. The germline V gene encodes CDR1 SGDLS and CDR2 YYNGEE.

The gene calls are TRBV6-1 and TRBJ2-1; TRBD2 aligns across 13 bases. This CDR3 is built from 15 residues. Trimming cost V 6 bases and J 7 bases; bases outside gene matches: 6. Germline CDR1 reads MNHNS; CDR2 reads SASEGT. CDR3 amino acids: CASRVTSGRSNEQFF. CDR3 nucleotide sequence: TGTGCCAGCAGAGTGACTAGCGGGAGGTCGAATGAGCAGTTCTTC.